This T cell receptor beta chain stems from a study of control samples from healthy donors and cancer patients. Produced via immunoSEQ multiplex PCR; TCRdb's table is partial and in-frame only. This table holds some 190,000 clones. J was trimmed by 3 bases and V by 5 bases; bases with no gene match: 4. Germline CDR1 is KGHSH and CDR2 is LQKENI. The CDR3 consists of 14 residues. V gene TRBV18 combines with J gene TRBJ1-5; TRBD1 matches at 7 bases. The sequenced sample consisted of blood. The origin of this receptor is a woman aged 25 to 39 in good health. CDR3 DNA: TGTGCCAGCTCAGAACAGGGGACCAATCAGCCCCAGCATTTT. Translated, it gives CASSEQGTNQPQHF.